This TCR beta chain is from a study of response to subunit inactivated influenza vaccine. This clonotype has more than one count but fewer than ten. The antigen is undetermined. MiXCR was run by TCRdb on the RT-PCR reads, yielding one entry per CDR3 protein. Found here are hundreds of thousands of distinct CDR3 sequences, about a fifth of them singletons; the top ten hold about 10%. CDR1 is LGHNA and CDR2 is YSLEER in the germline V gene. Trimming cost V 0 bases and J 1 base; bases outside gene matches: 8. CDR3 length equals 17 residues. Study results and limitations: Each seasonal influenza vaccination recruits few new T cells, the authors suggested.

V usage is TRBV4-3 and J usage is TRBJ1-1, with 7 nucleotides matching TRBD1. The receptor's source is a man between 50 and 75 years old who received an inactivated influenza vaccine. Sample: PBMCs from blood, taken less than 22 months after vaccination. The CDR3, as DNA: TGCGCCAGCAGCCAAGAAGGTCCCACAGGGGAGAACACTGAAGCTTTCTTT. It translates to CASSQEGPTGENTEAFF.